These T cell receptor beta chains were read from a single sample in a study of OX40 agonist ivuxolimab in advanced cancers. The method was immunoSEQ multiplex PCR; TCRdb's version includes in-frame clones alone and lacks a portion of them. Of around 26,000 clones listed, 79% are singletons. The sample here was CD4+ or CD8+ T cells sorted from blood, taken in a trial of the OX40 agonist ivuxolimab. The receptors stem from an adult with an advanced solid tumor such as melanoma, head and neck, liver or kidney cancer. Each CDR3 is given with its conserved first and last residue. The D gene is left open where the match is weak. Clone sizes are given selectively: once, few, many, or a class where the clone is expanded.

CDR3aa: CASSERQNTEAFF
CDR3nt: TGTGCCAGCAGCGAACGACAGAACACTGAAGCTTTCTTT
abundance: .
d_gene: .
v_gene: TRBV7-3
j_gene: TRBJ1-1

CDR3aa: CASSEGNLANYGYTF
CDR3nt: TGTGCCAGCAGTGAGGGCAACCTAGCTAACTATGGCTACACCTTC
abundance: .
d_gene: .
v_gene: TRBV2
j_gene: TRBJ1-2

CDR3aa: CASSVTLQGHEQFF
CDR3nt: TGTGCCAGCAGCGTGACGCTCCAGGGACATGAGCAGTTCTTC
abundance: once
d_gene: .
v_gene: TRBV9
j_gene: TRBJ2-1

CDR3aa: CASSSGNSYEQYF
CDR3nt: TGTGCCAGCAGCTCCGGGAACTCCTACGAGCAGTACTTC
abundance: .
d_gene: .
v_gene: TRBV5-6
j_gene: TRBJ2-7

CDR3aa: CASSFGDRAFTESYGYTF
CDR3nt: TGTGCCAGCAGTTTTGGGGACAGGGCATTTACAGAGTCCTATGGCTACACCTTC
abundance: .
d_gene: TRBD1
v_gene: TRBV28
j_gene: TRBJ1-2

CDR3aa: CASSLGTGTEAFF
CDR3nt: TGTGCCAGCAGTTTAGGGACGGGCACTGAAGCTTTCTTT
abundance: .
d_gene: .
v_gene: TRBV27
j_gene: TRBJ1-1

CDR3aa: CASIGSTDTQYF
CDR3nt: TGTGCCAGTATCGGCAGCACAGATACGCAGTATTTT
abundance: .
d_gene: .
v_gene: TRBV19
j_gene: TRBJ2-3

CDR3aa: CASSFYSSGAYSYEQYF
CDR3nt: TGTGCCAGCAGTTTTTATTCGAGCGGGGCCTATTCCTACGAGCAGTACTTC
abundance: .
d_gene: TRBD2
v_gene: TRBV28
j_gene: TRBJ2-7

CDR3aa: CASRSGLGQGRRSSGNTIYF
CDR3nt: TGTGCCAGCAGGTCCGGGCTGGGACAGGGGCGAAGGAGCTCTGGAAACACCATATATTTT
abundance: .
d_gene: .
v_gene: TRBV21-1
j_gene: TRBJ1-3

CDR3aa: CASSLDWGYNEQFF
CDR3nt: TGTGCCAGCAGCTTAGACTGGGGGTACAATGAGCAGTTCTTC
abundance: .
d_gene: .
v_gene: TRBV11-2
j_gene: TRBJ2-1

CDR3aa: CASSLIRGRRTEAFF
CDR3nt: TGTGCCAGCAGCTTGATTAGGGGGCGACGCACTGAAGCTTTCTTT
abundance: .
d_gene: TRBD1
v_gene: TRBV5-4
j_gene: TRBJ1-1

CDR3aa: CASSPVGTVYEQYF
CDR3nt: TGCGCCAGCAGCCCCGTCGGGACTGTTTACGAGCAGTACTTC
abundance: .
d_gene: .
v_gene: TRBV5-1
j_gene: TRBJ2-7

CDR3aa: CASSSLAGAIADTQYF
CDR3nt: TGTGCCAGCAGTTCCCTAGCGGGAGCGATCGCAGATACGCAGTATTTT
abundance: few
d_gene: TRBD2
v_gene: TRBV7-9
j_gene: TRBJ2-3

CDR3aa: CASIGTGYNQPQHF
CDR3nt: TGTGCCAGCATTGGGACAGGGTACAATCAGCCCCAGCATTTT
abundance: few
d_gene: TRBD1
v_gene: TRBV28
j_gene: TRBJ1-5

CDR3aa: CASSYGQGAEQYF
CDR3nt: TGTGCCAGCAGCTATGGACAGGGGGCTGAGCAGTACTTC
abundance: .
d_gene: TRBD1
v_gene: TRBV7-3
j_gene: TRBJ2-7

CDR3aa: CASSLIGGTNEQFF
CDR3nt: TGTGCCAGCAGTTTAATAGGGGGGACCAATGAGCAGTTCTTC
abundance: .
d_gene: .
v_gene: TRBV27
j_gene: TRBJ2-1

CDR3aa: CASSYVPGLEPQHF
CDR3nt: TGTGCCAGCAGTTACGTCCCCGGACTTGAGCCCCAGCATTTT
abundance: .
d_gene: .
v_gene: TRBV6-5
j_gene: TRBJ1-5

CDR3aa: CASSGSGNTEAFF
CDR3nt: TGTGCCAGCAGTGGGTCTGGGAACACTGAAGCTTTCTTT
abundance: .
d_gene: .
v_gene: TRBV7-8
j_gene: TRBJ1-1

CDR3aa: CASSLGGDTQYF
CDR3nt: TGTGCCAGCAGCTTGGGAGGAGATACGCAGTATTTT
abundance: once
d_gene: .
v_gene: TRBV5-4
j_gene: TRBJ2-3

CDR3aa: CASSVETGPVGELFF
CDR3nt: TGTGCCAGCAGCGTCGAGACAGGGCCTGTGGGGGAGCTGTTTTTT
abundance: .
d_gene: TRBD1
v_gene: TRBV9
j_gene: TRBJ2-2

CDR3aa: CASSSPPGQSGGYNEQFF
CDR3nt: TGCGCCAGCAGCTCACCGCCGGGACAGTCAGGGGGGTACAATGAGCAGTTCTTC
abundance: .
d_gene: .
v_gene: TRBV5-1
j_gene: TRBJ2-1

CDR3aa: CASSPQGGNTEAFF
CDR3nt: TGTGCCAGCAGCCCACAGGGGGGGAACACTGAAGCTTTCTTT
abundance: .
d_gene: TRBD1
v_gene: TRBV7-3
j_gene: TRBJ1-1

CDR3aa: CASSFPGSYEQYF
CDR3nt: TGTGCCAGCAGCTTCCCAGGTTCCTACGAGCAGTACTTC
abundance: .
d_gene: .
v_gene: TRBV5-6
j_gene: TRBJ2-7

CDR3aa: CASSGVWGAMNEQFF
CDR3nt: TGTGCCAGCAGTGGAGTATGGGGGGCGATGAATGAGCAGTTCTTC
abundance: .
d_gene: .
v_gene: TRBV5-4
j_gene: TRBJ2-1

CDR3aa: CASSDLTSEYQETQYF
CDR3nt: TGTGCCAGCAGTGATTTGACTAGCGAGTACCAAGAGACCCAGTACTTC
abundance: .
d_gene: TRBD2
v_gene: TRBV2
j_gene: TRBJ2-5

CDR3aa: CASSQSWQGETQYF
CDR3nt: TGCGCCAGCAGTCAGTCCTGGCAAGGGGAGACCCAGTACTTC
abundance: many
d_gene: .
v_gene: TRBV10-1
j_gene: TRBJ2-5

CDR3aa: CASSFGGSSYEQYF
CDR3nt: TGTGCCAGCAGCTTTGGCGGGAGCTCCTACGAGCAGTACTTC
abundance: .
d_gene: TRBD2
v_gene: TRBV7-6
j_gene: TRBJ2-7

CDR3aa: CASSFWGTNTEAFF
CDR3nt: TGTGCCAGCAGTTTTTGGGGAACGAACACTGAAGCTTTCTTT
abundance: once
d_gene: .
v_gene: TRBV27
j_gene: TRBJ1-1

CDR3aa: CASRAERVNTEAFF
CDR3nt: TGTGCCAGCAGGGCAGAGAGGGTGAACACTGAAGCTTTCTTT
abundance: .
d_gene: .
v_gene: TRBV28
j_gene: TRBJ1-1

CDR3aa: CASSLRQGDNEQFF
CDR3nt: TGTGCCAGCAGCTTAAGACAGGGGGACAATGAGCAGTTCTTC
abundance: .
d_gene: TRBD1
v_gene: TRBV7-7
j_gene: TRBJ2-1

CDR3aa: CAWSEGWRHTTPYEQYF
CDR3nt: TGTGCCTGGAGTGAGGGGTGGAGACACACAACTCCCTACGAGCAGTACTTC
abundance: .
d_gene: .
v_gene: TRBV30
j_gene: TRBJ2-7

CDR3aa: CASSQSGLGRETQYF
CDR3nt: TGCGCCAGCAGCCAATCCGGTTTGGGTAGGGAGACCCAGTACTTC
abundance: .
d_gene: .
v_gene: TRBV4-1
j_gene: TRBJ2-5

CDR3aa: CASRYWGKNTEALF
CDR3nt: TGTGCCAGCAGATACTGGGGCAAGAACACTGAAGCTCTCTTT
abundance: .
d_gene: .
v_gene: TRBV27
j_gene: TRBJ1-1

CDR3aa: CASSKRDSRRGF
CDR3nt: TGTGCCAGCAGCAAAAGGGACAGTCGTCGGGGCTTC
abundance: few
d_gene: .
v_gene: TRBV21-1
j_gene: TRBJ2-7